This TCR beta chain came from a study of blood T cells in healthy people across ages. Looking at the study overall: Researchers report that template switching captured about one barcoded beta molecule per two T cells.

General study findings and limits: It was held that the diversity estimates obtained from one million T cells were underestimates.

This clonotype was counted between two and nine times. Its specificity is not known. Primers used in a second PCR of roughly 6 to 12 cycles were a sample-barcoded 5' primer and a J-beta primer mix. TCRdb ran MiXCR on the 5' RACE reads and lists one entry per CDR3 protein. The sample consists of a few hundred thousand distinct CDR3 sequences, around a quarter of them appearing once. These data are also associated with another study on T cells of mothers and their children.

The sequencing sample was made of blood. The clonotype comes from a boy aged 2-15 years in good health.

DNA for the CDR3: TGCAGTGCTGAGCGGGGGGGCCTGCACGAGCAGTACTTC. Translated: CSAERGGLHEQYF. The chain links TRBV20-1 to TRBJ2-7, with 10 bases identical to TRBD2. The CDR3 contains 13 residues. Germline assignment: CDR1 DFQATT and CDR2 SNEGSKA (reference sequence). V gave up 5 bases and J gave up 5 bases; unmatched junction bases: 6.